Below, 9 T cell receptor beta chains from the same sample are listed, as sequenced in a study of breast tumors, draining lymph nodes, adjacent tissues. A single record per CDR3 protein comes from TCRdb applying MiXCR to the multiplex PCR reads. The table includes 100,000 to 150,000 distinct CDR3 sequences, less than 20% detected once. The lymph nodes were axillary draining lymph nodes from breast cancer patients. The source material was axillary lymph node tissue. All receptors derive from a female donor with breast cancer. Some clones in this sample may be carry-over from other donors' samples.

The V call is TRBV18, the J call TRBJ2-1, with 7 bases that match TRBD1. CDR1 is KGHSH and CDR2 is LQKENI in the germline V gene. The CDR3 totals 13 residues. V dropped 3 bases and J dropped 6; count of bases not matched to a gene: 2. The CDR3: CASSPGQVNEQFF. DNA for the CDR3: TGTGCCAGCTCACCCGGACAGGTCAATGAGCAGTTCTTC.

This clonotype was observed many times. The chain is built from TRBV20-1 and TRBJ2-5; TRBD1 aligns across 8 bases. J was trimmed by 3 bases and V by 5 bases; bases with no gene match: 5. The CDR3 has 13 residues. The V gene's germline CDR1 is DFQATT and CDR2 SNEGSKA (reference sequence). In DNA, the CDR3 is TGCAGTGCTCCAATACAGGGGGAAGAGACCCAGTACTTC. Its protein product is CSAPIQGEETQYF.

This clonotype showed up many times. This sequence joins TRBV5-4 and TRBJ2-5; TRBD1 or TRBD2 may be the D gene (7 bases each). CDR3 length: 16 amino acids. Germline CDR1 is SGHNT and CDR2 is YYREEE (reference sequence). Trimming removed 0 bases at V and 7 bases at J, with 19 bases between. CDR3 region: CASSLGWEGALGTQYF. CDR3 nucleotide sequence: TGTGCCAGCAGCTTGGGTTGGGAGGGGGCACTGGGGACCCAGTACTTC.

The rearrangement uses TRBV28 and TRBJ1-2; 12 bases are a match to TRBD1. V gave up 2 bases and J gave up 8 bases; unmatched junction bases: 12. The CDR3 has 17 residues. Germline CDR1 reads MDHEN; CDR2 reads SYDVKM. CDR3 residues: CASSLPGTGGIRKGYTF. The CDR3 DNA follows: TGTGCCAGCAGTTTACCCGGGACAGGGGGCATTAGGAAGGGCTACACCTTC.

This clonotype was picked up many times. CDR3 sequence: CATSDPGTGGGYTF. The DNA for the CDR3 is TGTGCCACCAGTGATCCGGGGACAGGGGGCGGCTACACCTTC. The chain employs TRBV24-1 and TRBJ1-2, with 12 bases fitting TRBD1. Per germline, CDR1 KGHDR and CDR2 SFDVKD. The J segment lost 8 bases and the V segment lost 3 bases, leaving 3 bases of the junction unmatched. This CDR3 region has 14 residues.

On this clonotype: A read error may explain this, as a much larger clone is one base away. The chain has TRBV20-1 and TRBJ2-2; weak D call: TRBD1 (5 bases). CDR3 size: 16 residues. In germline, CDR1 is DFQATT, CDR2 SNEGSKA (reference sequence). The germline V and J ends were trimmed by 0 bases and 3 bases, with 14 bases remaining between them. The CDR3 sequence: CSARDPRVGDTGELFF. The CDR3 DNA sequence: TGCAGTGCTAGAGATCCCAGGGTAGGGGACACCGGGGAGCTGTTTTTT.

This clonotype was counted ten times or more. The CDR3 region has the DNA TGTGCCAGCAGTTTTTCTGGGGGCAATGAGCAGTTCTTC. Translation gives CASSFSGGNEQFF. The genes are TRBV19 and TRBJ2-1, with D perhaps matching TRBD1 or TRBD2 (5 bases each). Per germline, CDR1 LNHDA and CDR2 SQIVND (reference sequence). This CDR3 is 13 amino acids long. Trimming took off 9 bases at V and 6 bases at J, with 15 bases between the two ends.

This clonotype was recorded at least ten times. The chain recombines TRBV20-1 with TRBJ2-7, with TRBD2 matching over 7 bases. The length of the CDR3 is 14 residues. Germline-derived CDR1 and CDR2 are DFQATT and SNEGSKA (reference sequence). J was trimmed by 4 bases and V by 3 bases; bases with no gene match: 9. The CDR3 loop is CSASFGRSPYEQYF. CDR3 bases: TGCAGTGCTAGTTTCGGGAGGTCTCCTTACGAGCAGTACTTC.

This clonotype was seen repeatedly, ten times or more. The V call is TRBV5-1, the J call TRBJ2-7; the match to TRBD1 covers 8 bases. In germline, CDR1 is SGHRS, CDR2 YFSETQ. The CDR3 has 15 residues. V gave up 0 bases and J gave up 1 base; unmatched junction bases: 3. The CDR3, as DNA: TGCGCCAGCAGCTTGGCCGACAGGGGATCCTACGAGCAGTACTTC. This translates into CASSLADRGSYEQYF.